The rows below give T cell receptor beta chains drawn from one sample of a study of identifying expanded T cells in peripheral blood. Repertoires were generated with immunoSEQ multiplex PCR, while TCRdb's copy carries only in-frame clones and drops some. The sample lists around 60,000 clones; under 85% were seen once. Sequenced material: blood. These receptors were obtained from a person between 18 and 69 years old in good health. Each CDR3 is given with its conserved first and last residue. Fields, in order: J gene, D gene, V gene, clone size, CDR3 DNA, CDR3 protein. A D gene is named only where the DNA matches it firmly. The size of a clone is reported for some rows only, either as once, few or many, or as a class for expanded clones.

TRBJ2-3,.,TRBV18,.,TGTGCCAGCTCAGGCTTGGATACGCAGTATTTT,CASSGLDTQYF
TRBJ2-7,.,TRBV2,.,TGTGCCAGCAACCAGCGTTCCTACGAGCAGTACTTC,CASNQRSYEQYF
TRBJ2-6,TRBD1,TRBV11-2,.,TGTGCCAGCAGCTTAGCCGGACAGGGGGCGCCTGGGGCCAACGTCCTGACTTTC,CASSLAGQGAPGANVLTF
TRBJ1-2,.,TRBV4-1,.,TGCGCCAGCAGCCAAGAGGGTGTCGGGACTAACTATGGCTACACCTTC,CASSQEGVGTNYGYTF
TRBJ1-1,.,TRBV27,.,TGTGCCAGCAGCCCGACCCGAGGGGCTATGAACACTGAAGCTTTCTTT,CASSPTRGAMNTEAFF
TRBJ2-5,TRBD2,TRBV6-6,.,TGTGCCAGCAGTTACTCGGAGGTTCGGGAGGCCCAGTACTTC,CASSYSEVREAQYF
TRBJ1-2,TRBD1,TRBV5-5,once,TGTGCCAGCAGCCAGGGGGGGAGTAATAATTTAGATGGCTACACCTTC,CASSQGGSNNLDGYTF
TRBJ2-1,.,TRBV6-5,.,TGTGCCAGCAGTCCCACACTAGGAATGAATGAGCAGTTCTTC,CASSPTLGMNEQFF
TRBJ2-1,TRBD2,TRBV7-9,.,TGTGCCAGCAGCTTAAAGAGTGTCCAGGGACTAGGTTACAATGAGCAGTTCTTC,CASSLKSVQGLGYNEQFF
TRBJ2-3,.,TRBV5-1,.,TGCGCCAGCAAGGAGGCCCCTAGCACAGATACGCAGTATTTT,CASKEAPSTDTQYF
TRBJ2-1,.,TRBV9,.,TGTGCCAGCAGCGTAGTACAGGGTTCCTACAATGAGCAGTTCTTC,CASSVVQGSYNEQFF
TRBJ2-7,TRBD2,TRBV7-9,few,TGTGCCAGCAGCTTAACGGGAGGTGGCTACGAGCAGTACTTC,CASSLTGGGYEQYF
TRBJ2-2,TRBD2,TRBV5-1,.,TGCGCCAGCAGCCCGAAGACTAGCGGGGCGGCATCGGACACCGGGGAGCTGTTTTTT,CASSPKTSGAASDTGELFF
TRBJ1-3,.,TRBV18,.,TGTGCCAGCTCACCACGAGACAGGACCTCTGGAAACACCATATATTTT,CASSPRDRTSGNTIYF
TRBJ2-1,.,TRBV6-5,.,TGTGCCAGCAGTCGACAACCCGATTCCTACAATGAGCAGTTCTTC,CASSRQPDSYNEQFF
TRBJ2-7,.,TRBV6-1,.,TGTGCCAGCAGTGAAGCCTGGGGCGGGAGGACAGGGAGCTCCTACGAGCAGTACTTC,CASSEAWGGRTGSSYEQYF
TRBJ2-1,.,TRBV11-3,.,TGTGCCAGCAGCTTACAGGGATTTAGATACAATGAGCAGTTCTTC,CASSLQGFRYNEQFF
TRBJ1-1,.,TRBV5-1,.,TGCGCCAGCAGCTTGTCCGCCGGCTCAATGAACACTGAAGCTTTCTTT,CASSLSAGSMNTEAFF
TRBJ2-1,.,TRBV10-3,.,TGTGCCATCAGTGAGTCATGGACTGGCTGGGGCAATGAGCAGTTCTTC,CAISESWTGWGNEQFF